Listed here are 8 T cell receptor beta chains from one sample, sequenced in a study of Graves' ophthalmopathy and Graves' hyperthyroidism listed by TCRdb under 2018. These reads were obtained on an Illumina HiSeq 2000. For repertoire sequencing, the TCR beta CDR3 regions were amplified from RNA transcripts. The first round of RT-PCR was done with HTBI primers and the Qiagen OneStep RT-PCR kit, and was followed by a second round of multiplex PCR, then size selection and purification. TCRdb reprocessing: public reads trimmed at Q25 with fastp, clones called with MiXCR, in-frame beta chains kept. CDR3 protein duplicates are merged, each entry listing the most common genes and DNA. For this sample there are some 360,000 distinct CDR3 sequences; about 18% appear just once. 2.4% of the sample belongs to the ten largest clones. Material for sequencing was peripheral blood. The source is an adult woman with stable Graves' hyperthyroidism.

This clonotype was detected ten times or more. In nucleotides, the CDR3 is TGTGCCAGCAGCTTAGAGGGACAGCTCACCGGGGAGCTGTTTTTT. Translation: CASSLEGQLTGELFF. The chain recombines TRBV7-8 with TRBJ2-2; 7 nucleotides match TRBD1. The CDR3 is 15 residues long. The germline gives CDR1 SGHVS, CDR2 FQNEAQ. The V and J ends lost 1 base and 4 bases, in that order; junction bases with no gene match: 3. Complete variable domain (other parts from reference TRBV7-8 and TRBJ2-2): GAGVSQSPRYKVAKRGQDVALRCDPISGHVSLFWYQQALGQGPEFLTYFQNEAQLDKSGLPSDRFFAERPEGSVSTLKIQRTQQEDSAVYLCASSLEGQLTGELFFGEGSRLTVL.

In this sample, this clonotype turned up many times. The V gene is TRBV11-2, the J gene TRBJ2-7, with 8 bases matching TRBD2. There are 18 residues in the CDR3. Unmatched junction bases numbered 13, after V lost 0 bases and J lost 3 bases. Germline-derived CDR1 and CDR2 are SGHAT and FQNNGV. CDR3 residues: CASSLDPRVLAENYEQYF. In nucleotides, the CDR3 is TGTGCCAGCAGCTTAGACCCGAGGGTACTAGCGGAAAACTACGAGCAGTACTTC.

This clonotype was observed at least ten times. V is TRBV15 and J is TRBJ2-2; no clear D gene. V was trimmed by 6 bases and J by 1 base, leaving 3 bases between them. Germline CDR1 and CDR2: LNHNV and YYDKDF (reference sequence). The CDR3 covers 12 residues. CDR3 nucleotide sequence: TGTGCCACCAGGGTGAACACCGGGGAGCTGTTTTTT. Protein sequence: CATRVNTGELFF.

With respect to this clonotype: This sequence may be a read error, since a much larger clone differs from it by one base. The genes are TRBV7-8 and TRBJ2-5; perhaps D is TRBD1 or TRBD2 (5 bases each). The CDR3 covers 13 residues. The germline V gene encodes CDR1 SGHVS and CDR2 FQNEAQ. The CDR3 DNA is TGTGCCGGCAGTCGGGGCTTCCAAGAGACCCAGTACTTC. Translating it yields CAGSRGFQETQYF.

This clonotype has at least ten counts. V usage is TRBV28 and J usage is TRBJ1-1; no reliable D call. Trimming left V 2 bases short and J 8 bases short, with 9 bases between. The CDR3 length is 12 residues. CDR1 and CDR2 from the germline V gene are MDHEN and SYDVKM. As DNA, the CDR3 is TGTGCCAGCAGTTTAAGGGCAAGGGAAGCTTTCTTT. Translated, it gives CASSLRAREAFF.

This clonotype was observed at least ten times. The chain is built from TRBV20-1 and TRBJ2-4, with TRBD2 matching over 7 bases. Germline-derived CDR1 and CDR2 are DFQATT and SNEGSKA (reference sequence). V dropped 3 bases and J dropped 2; count of bases not matched to a gene: 4. This CDR3 has 14 amino acids. The CDR3 coding sequence is TGCAGTGCTAGGGTGGGAGGGCCCAAAAACATTCAGTACTTC. This translates into CSARVGGPKNIQYF.

This clonotype was recorded at least ten times. The genes are TRBV15 and TRBJ2-7; 7 nucleotides line up with TRBD2. Germline V CDR1 and CDR2: LNHNV, YYDKDF (reference sequence). The CDR3 is 15 amino acids. The V segment lost 0 bases and the J segment 2 bases; nucleotides outside the gene matches: 4. CDR3 residues: CATSRDRSGAYEQYF. The DNA for the CDR3 is TGTGCCACCAGCAGAGATAGGAGCGGGGCCTACGAGCAGTACTTC.

The rearrangement uses TRBV12-3 or TRBV12-4 and TRBJ2-5, with 12 bases aligning to TRBD1. After removal of 5 bases from V and 4 bases from J, the junction contained 8 bases not matched to a gene. This CDR3 comprises 16 residues. For the CDR3, the DNA is TGTGCCAGCAGTCGGGGACAGGGGGCGTCGGGAGAGACCCAGTACTTC. Protein sequence: CASSRGQGASGETQYF.